The 17 T cell receptor beta chains reported below all come from one sample, sequenced in a study of blood T cell repertoires in COVID-19. TCRdb's table, derived via immunoSEQ multiplex PCR, lists solely in-frame clones and lacks some. Of tens of thousands of clones listed, approximately 79% are singletons. Sequencing was performed on peripheral blood. These TCRs come from a man between 60 and 75 years old with acute or convalescent COVID-19.

This chain joins TRBV27 and TRBJ2-5; 11 positions match TRBD2. V trimming: 1 base; J trimming: 2 bases; junction bases outside the gene matches: 3. CDR3 length equals 16 residues. Germline V gene sequence: CDR1 MNHEY, CDR2 SMNVEV (reference sequence). Here the CDR3 DNA reads TGTGCCAGCAGTTTATGGACTAGCGGGCCTCAAGAGACCCAGTACTTC. Protein sequence: CASSLWTSGPQETQYF.

V usage is TRBV28 and J usage is TRBJ2-3, with 12 positions matching TRBD2. Trimming removed 1 base from V and 11 bases from J; junction bases left unmatched: 7. The CDR3 has 15 residues. CDR1 and CDR2 from the germline V gene are MDHEN and SYDVKM. Here the CDR3 reads CASSLSTTSGSLQYF. Written as DNA, the CDR3 is TGTGCCAGCAGTTTATCCACGACTAGCGGGAGTTTGCAGTATTTT.

This clone was found once. A junction end diverges from the germline sequence, so it may reflect a read error. V and J are TRBV28 and TRBJ2-5; maybe TRBD2 (6 bases). The CDR3 covers 15 residues. CDR1 is MDHEN and CDR2 is SYDVKM in the germline V gene. The CDR3 loop reads CASGLLGDSVETQYF. For the CDR3, the DNA is TGTGCCAGCGGTTTACTAGGGGACTCCGTTGAGACCCAGTACTTC.

This clone has a single count. The chain recombines TRBV5-1 with TRBJ2-7; the match to TRBD1 covers 8 bases. This CDR3 is built from 13 residues. The ends lost 4 bases at V and 5 bases at J; junction bases unmatched: 5. Germline V lookup: CDR1 SGHRS, CDR2 YFSETQ. CDR3 nucleotides: TGCGCCAGCAGCCGTCAGGGGGCCAACGAGCAGTACTTC. This translates into CASSRQGANEQYF. Supplemented by reference TRBV5-1 and TRBJ2-7, the full variable domain reads KAGVTQTPRYLIKTRGQQVTLSCSPISGHRSVSWYQQTPGQGLQFLFEYFSETQRNKGNFPGRFSGRQFSNSRSEMNVSTLELGDSALYLCASSRQGANEQYFGPGTRLTVT.

This clone has more than one count but fewer than ten. The CDR3 bases are TGTGCCAGCGCCGAAAGGCCGGGGTTAAGCTCCTACGAGCAGTACTTC. Protein sequence: CASAERPGLSSYEQYF. V is TRBV7-8 and J is TRBJ2-7, with a tentative D call TRBD2 (5 bases). The germline V gene encodes CDR1 SGHVS and CDR2 FQNEAQ. CDR3 length equals 16 residues. The ends were cut back, 8 bases at V and 0 bases at J, with 20 bases in the middle. Drawing the rest from reference TRBV7-8 and TRBJ2-7, the complete variable domain is GAGVSQSPRYKVAKRGQDVALRCDPISGHVSLFWYQQALGQGPEFLTYFQNEAQLDKSGLPSDRFFAERPEGSVSTLKIQRTQQEDSAVYLCASAERPGLSSYEQYFGPGTRLTVT.

The chain has TRBV2 and TRBJ2-7; D is perhaps TRBD1 (6 bases). This CDR3 region has 12 residues. V lost 6 bases to trimming and J lost 6 bases, with 12 bases between them. Germline CDR1 SNHLY, CDR2 FYNNEI. CDR3 sequence: CASRPDSSEQYF. In DNA form, the CDR3 reads TGTGCCAGCAGACCGGACAGTAGCGAGCAGTACTTC.

This chain joins TRBV6-2 or TRBV6-3 and TRBJ1-4, with 9 bases identical to TRBD1. The ends lost 5 bases at V and 10 bases at J; junction bases unmatched: 8. CDR3 length equals 14 residues. CDR1 MNHEY and CDR2 SVGEGT come from the germline V gene. The CDR3 DNA follows: TGTGCCAGCAGTCAACAGGGGGCAGTCGGAAAACTGTTTTTT. Translation: CASSQQGAVGKLFF.

The V and J genes are TRBV18 and TRBJ2-1, with 9 bases matching TRBD1. Germline V gene lookup returns CDR1 KGHSH and CDR2 LQKENI. The CDR3 has 18 residues. J lost 7 bases, V lost 4 bases, and 17 bases had no gene match. The CDR3: CASSRYTGTGIDGNEQFF. DNA of the CDR3: TGTGCCAGCTCACGCTACACCGGGACAGGGATCGATGGGAATGAGCAGTTCTTC.

The chain has TRBV5-4 and TRBJ1-1, with 8 bases matching TRBD1. The CDR3 contains 16 residues. The germline gives CDR1 SGHNT, CDR2 YYREEE (reference sequence). J was trimmed by 2 bases and V by 3 bases; bases with no gene match: 9. This CDR3 is CASSSGPGTGNTEAFF. DNA for the CDR3: TGTGCCAGCAGCTCGGGTCCCGGGACAGGAAACACTGAAGCTTTCTTT.

V gene TRBV24-1 combines with J gene TRBJ2-1; possible D gene TRBD2, 5 bases. Germline V gives CDR1 KGHDR, CDR2 SFDVKD. The length of the CDR3 is 18 residues. Deletions cut 0 bases from V and 8 bases from J, with 22 bases between. CDR3 protein: CATSDLMAPTPGIDEQFF. CDR3 in DNA: TGTGCCACCAGTGATTTGATGGCCCCTACCCCGGGGATCGATGAGCAGTTCTTC.

The chain couples TRBV5-1 to TRBJ2-7; 10 bases line up with TRBD2. Looked up from germline, CDR1 is SGHRS and CDR2 is YFSETQ. The CDR3 is 15 amino acids. V shed 0 bases, J shed 5 bases, and the junction held 5 bases outside the gene matches. The CDR3 is CASSLAGLAGDEQYF. The CDR3 coding sequence is TGCGCCAGCAGCTTGGCGGGGCTAGCGGGAGACGAGCAGTACTTC. Complete variable domain (other parts from reference TRBV5-1 and TRBJ2-7): KAGVTQTPRYLIKTRGQQVTLSCSPISGHRSVSWYQQTPGQGLQFLFEYFSETQRNKGNFPGRFSGRQFSNSRSEMNVSTLELGDSALYLCASSLAGLAGDEQYFGPGTRLTVT.

The chain employs TRBV19 and TRBJ2-2; possibly TRBD1 for D (6 bases). Germline V gene data show CDR1 as LNHDA and CDR2 as SQIVND (reference sequence). This CDR3 is 14 amino acids long. The V gene lost 6 bases and the J gene lost 3 bases, with 11 bases spanning the gap. Written as DNA, the CDR3 is TGTGCCAGTAGCCAGGGACAAGACACCGGGGAGCTGTTTTTT. As protein: CASSQGQDTGELFF.

The chain has TRBV24-1 and TRBJ2-3; TRBD1 agrees at 9 bases. The CDR3 has 15 amino acids. V shed 1 base and J 4 bases; nucleotides not matched to a gene: 2. Germline-derived CDR1 and CDR2 are KGHDR and SFDVKD. As DNA, the CDR3 is TGTGCCACCAGTGATTTCGGGACAGGGTCAGATACGCAGTATTTT. Encoded protein: CATSDFGTGSDTQYF.

The chain has TRBV19 and TRBJ2-1; a weak D match, TRBD2 (6 bases). The CDR3 contains 14 residues. With 6 bases removed from V and 5 bases from J, the gap between germline ends came to 14 bases. In germline, CDR1 is LNHDA, CDR2 SQIVND (reference sequence). The CDR3: CASRRDQRHNEQFF. The CDR3 DNA is TGTGCCAGTAGGCGGGACCAGCGGCACAATGAGCAGTTCTTC.

The table lists this clone with a count of one. The V gene is TRBV27, the J gene TRBJ2-3, with 14 bases identical to TRBD2. Germline trimming cut 8 bases from V and 4 bases from J; bases unmatched to any gene: 11. Germline V lookup: CDR1 MNHEY, CDR2 SMNVEV (reference sequence). The length of the CDR3 is 17 residues. The DNA of the CDR3 is TGTGCCAGCCCAGGGACTAGCGGGAGAGTTAAGGCAGATACGCAGTATTTT. It specifies CASPGTSGRVKADTQYF.

CDR3 protein: CASSLVGGEGTAFF. CDR3 DNA: TGCGCCAGCAGCTTGGTGGGAGGGGAGGGAACGGCTTTCTTT. The chain joins TRBV5-1 to TRBJ1-1; a possible D gene is TRBD1 (5 bases). V was shortened by 0 bases and J by 11 bases, with 17 bases between the two germline ends. CDR3 length: 14 residues. CDR1 is SGHRS, CDR2 YFSETQ, per germline.

This rearrangement joins TRBV7-2 to TRBJ2-7, with 11 bases matching TRBD2. Unmatched junction bases numbered 5, after V lost 3 bases and J lost 7 bases. This CDR3 has 14 amino acids. The germline V gene has CDR1 SGHTA and CDR2 FQGNSA. The CDR3 loop is CASSFLAGGGEQYF. The CDR3 coding sequence is TGTGCCAGCAGCTTCTTAGCGGGAGGGGGTGAGCAGTACTTC.